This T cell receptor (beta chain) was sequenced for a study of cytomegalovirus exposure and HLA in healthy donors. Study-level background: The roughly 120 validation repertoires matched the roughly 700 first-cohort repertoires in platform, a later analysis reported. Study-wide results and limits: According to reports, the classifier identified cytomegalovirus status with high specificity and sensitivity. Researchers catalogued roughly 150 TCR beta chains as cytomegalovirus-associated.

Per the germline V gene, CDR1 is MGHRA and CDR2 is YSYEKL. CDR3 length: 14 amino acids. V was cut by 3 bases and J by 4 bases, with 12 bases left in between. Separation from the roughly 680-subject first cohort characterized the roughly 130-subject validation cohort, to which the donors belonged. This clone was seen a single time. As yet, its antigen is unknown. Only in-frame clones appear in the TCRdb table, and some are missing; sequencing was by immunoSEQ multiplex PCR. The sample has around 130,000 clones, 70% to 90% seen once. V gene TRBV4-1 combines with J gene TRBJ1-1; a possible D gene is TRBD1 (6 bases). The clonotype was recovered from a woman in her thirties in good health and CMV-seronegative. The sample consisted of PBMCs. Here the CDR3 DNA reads TGCGCCAGCAGCCAGACCGGGACACTCACTGAAGCTTTCTTT. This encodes CASSQTGTLTEAFF.